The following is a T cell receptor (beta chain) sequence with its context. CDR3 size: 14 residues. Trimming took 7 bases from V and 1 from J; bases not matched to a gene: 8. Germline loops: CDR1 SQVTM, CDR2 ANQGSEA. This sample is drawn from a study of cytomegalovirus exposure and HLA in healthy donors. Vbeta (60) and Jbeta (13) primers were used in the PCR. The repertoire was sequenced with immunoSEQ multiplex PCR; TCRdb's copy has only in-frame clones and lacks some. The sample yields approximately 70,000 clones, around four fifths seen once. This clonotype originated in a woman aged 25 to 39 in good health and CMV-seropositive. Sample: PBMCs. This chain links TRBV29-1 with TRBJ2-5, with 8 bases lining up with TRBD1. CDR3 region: CSALTGAVQETQYF. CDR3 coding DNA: TGCAGCGCACTGACAGGGGCGGTCCAAGAGACCCAGTACTTC. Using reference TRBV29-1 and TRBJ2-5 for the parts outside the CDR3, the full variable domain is SAVISQKPSRDICQRGTSLTIQCQVDSQVTMMFWYRQQPGQSLTLIATANQGSEATYESGFVIDKFPISRPNLTFSTLTVSNMSPEDSSIYLCSALTGAVQETQYFGPGTRLLVL.